This TCR beta chain was recorded in a study of cytomegalovirus exposure and HLA in healthy donors. Notes on the study in general: According to a subsequent analysis, TCR clusters from the first cohort were inclined to appear together in the roughly 130 validation repertoires. Reports showed the classifier diagnosing cytomegalovirus status with high specificity and sensitivity. CMV antigen specificity of a few CMV-associated chains was confirmed in vitro.

Sequenced by immunoSEQ multiplex PCR; TCRdb stores in-frame clones only, minus some. The sample includes 100,000 to 150,000 clones, around nine tenths of them seen just once. In its sample, this clone was seen once. Its antigen is undetermined. CDR3 length: 14 amino acids. The J segment lost 6 bases and the V segment lost 5 bases, leaving 6 bases of the junction unmatched. Germline V gives CDR1 SGHNT, CDR2 YENEEA. Donors were drawn from the 120-subject validation cohort, separate from the approximately 640-subject first cohort. The chain uses TRBV11-3 and TRBJ2-2, with 7 bases lining up with TRBD2. This sequence originates from a man aged 30-40 years in good health and CMV-seronegative. Sequenced sample: PBMCs. The CDR3 sequence is CASSARLASGELFF. As DNA, the CDR3 is TGTGCCAGCAGCGCTCGACTAGCCTCCGGGGAGCTGTTTTTT. Looking up the rest from reference TRBV11-3 and TRBJ2-2 gives the full variable domain: EAGVVQSPRYKIIEKKQPVAFWCNPISGHNTLYWYLQNLGQGPELLIRYENEEAVDDSQLPKDRFSAERLKGVDSTLKIQPAELGDSAVYLCASSARLASGELFFGEGSRLTVL.